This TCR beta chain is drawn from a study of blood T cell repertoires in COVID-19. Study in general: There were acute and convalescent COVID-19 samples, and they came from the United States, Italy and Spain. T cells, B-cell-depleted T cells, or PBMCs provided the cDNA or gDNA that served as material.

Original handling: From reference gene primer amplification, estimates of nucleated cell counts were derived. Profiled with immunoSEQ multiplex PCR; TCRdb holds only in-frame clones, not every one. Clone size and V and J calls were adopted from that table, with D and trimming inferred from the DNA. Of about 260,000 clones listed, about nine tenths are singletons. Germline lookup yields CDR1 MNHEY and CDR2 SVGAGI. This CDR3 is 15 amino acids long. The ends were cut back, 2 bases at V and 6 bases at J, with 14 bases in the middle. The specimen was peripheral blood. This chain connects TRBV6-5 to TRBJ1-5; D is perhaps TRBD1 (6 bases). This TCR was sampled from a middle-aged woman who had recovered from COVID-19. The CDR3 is CASSYSGGQGQPQHF. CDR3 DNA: TGTGCCAGCAGTTACAGCGGGGGGCAGGGTCAGCCCCAGCATTTT.